This TCR beta chain was recovered during a study of spatial heterogeneity in lung cancer. About the study: In the raw reads, each unique TCR and UMI combination was present more than ten times on average.

Regarding the study as a whole: Mutation tallies in tumors tracked expanded intratumoral alpha and beta TCR counts.

The time point was: sample taken at primary tumor resection. CDR3 size: 16 residues. CDR1 and CDR2 (germline): SGHDT, YYEEEE. V was clipped by 0 bases and J by 7 bases, with 20 bases between them. In TCRdb, the 5' RACE reads were re-called with MiXCR into one record per CDR3 protein. The sample carries 12,000 or so distinct CDR3 sequences, 13% to 15% recorded once. Comment on this clonotype: Antigen: not known.

This sequence was found in a male donor with early-stage non-small cell lung cancer. This rearrangement joins TRBV5-6 to TRBJ2-7; D not certain. The sample here was lung tumor tissue, taken at surgery. The CDR3 DNA is TGTGCCAGCAGCTTGGCCGGGCAAGAAGCCGCCGAAGAGCAGTACTTC. Translation gives CASSLAGQEAAEEQYF. Using reference TRBV5-6 and TRBJ2-7 for the parts outside the CDR3, the full variable domain is DAGVTQSPTHLIKTRGQQVTLRCSPKSGHDTVSWYQQALGQGPQFIFQYYEEEERQRGNFPDRFSGHQFPNYSSELNVNALLLGDSALYLCASSLAGQEAAEEQYFGPGTRLTVT.